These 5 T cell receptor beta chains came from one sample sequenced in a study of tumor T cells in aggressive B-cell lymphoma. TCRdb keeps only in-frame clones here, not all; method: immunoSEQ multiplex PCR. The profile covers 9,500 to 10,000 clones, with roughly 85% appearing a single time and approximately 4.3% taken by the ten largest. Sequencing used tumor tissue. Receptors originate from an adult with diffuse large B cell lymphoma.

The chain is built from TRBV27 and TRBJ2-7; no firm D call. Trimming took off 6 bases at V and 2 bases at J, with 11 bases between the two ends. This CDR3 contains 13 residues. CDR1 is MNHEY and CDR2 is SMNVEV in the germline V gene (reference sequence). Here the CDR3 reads CASRPNRAYEQYF. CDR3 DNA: TGTGCCAGCAGACCGAACCGGGCCTACGAGCAGTACTTC.

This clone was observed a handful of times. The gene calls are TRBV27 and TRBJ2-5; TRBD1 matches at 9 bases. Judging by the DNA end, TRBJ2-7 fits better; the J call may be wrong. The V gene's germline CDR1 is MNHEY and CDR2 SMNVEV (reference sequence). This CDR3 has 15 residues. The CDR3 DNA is TGTGCCAGCAGTTTAACGGGGACAGGGATGGGCGAGCAGTACTTC. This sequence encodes CASSLTGTGMGEQYF.

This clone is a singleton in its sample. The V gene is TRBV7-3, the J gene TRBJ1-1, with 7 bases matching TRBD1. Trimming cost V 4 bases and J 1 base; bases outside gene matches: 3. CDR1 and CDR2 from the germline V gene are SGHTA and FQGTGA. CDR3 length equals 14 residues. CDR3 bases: TGTGCCAGCAGCTCAGGGGGTTCGAACACTGAAGCTTTCTTT. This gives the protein CASSSGGSNTEAFF.

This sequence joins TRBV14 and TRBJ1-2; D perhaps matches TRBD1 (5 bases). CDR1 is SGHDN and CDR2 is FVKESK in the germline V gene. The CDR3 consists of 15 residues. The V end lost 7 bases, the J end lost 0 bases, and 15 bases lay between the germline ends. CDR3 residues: CASNQGYGANYGYTF. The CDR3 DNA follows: TGTGCCAGCAACCAGGGTTATGGAGCTAACTATGGCTACACCTTC.

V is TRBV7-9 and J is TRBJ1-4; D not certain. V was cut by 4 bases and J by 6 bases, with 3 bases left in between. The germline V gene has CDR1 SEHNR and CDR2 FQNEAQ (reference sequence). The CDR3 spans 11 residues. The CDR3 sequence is CASSSYEKLFF. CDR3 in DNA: TGTGCCAGCAGCTCGTATGAAAAACTGTTTTTT.